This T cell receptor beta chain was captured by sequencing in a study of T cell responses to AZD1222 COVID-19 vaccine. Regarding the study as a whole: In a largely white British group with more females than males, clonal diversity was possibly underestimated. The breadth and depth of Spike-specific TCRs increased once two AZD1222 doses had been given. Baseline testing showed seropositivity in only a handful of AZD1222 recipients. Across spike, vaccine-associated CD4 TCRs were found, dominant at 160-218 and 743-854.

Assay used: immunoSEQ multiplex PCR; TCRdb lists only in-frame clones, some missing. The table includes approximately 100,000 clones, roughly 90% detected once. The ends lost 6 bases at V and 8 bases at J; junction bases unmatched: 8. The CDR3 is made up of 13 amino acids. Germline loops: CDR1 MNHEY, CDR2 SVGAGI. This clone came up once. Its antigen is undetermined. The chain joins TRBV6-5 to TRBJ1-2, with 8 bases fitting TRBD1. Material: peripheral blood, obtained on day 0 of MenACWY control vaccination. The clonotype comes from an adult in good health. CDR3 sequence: CASRSDRGRGYTF. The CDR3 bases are TGTGCCAGCAGGAGCGACAGGGGTCGCGGCTACACCTTC.